Listed below are T cell receptor beta chains from one sample, sequenced in a study of control samples from healthy donors and cancer patients. Here immunoSEQ multiplex PCR was the method, and the copy in TCRdb shows in-frame clones only, minus some. Here the sample spans 35,000 to 50,000 clones, around 87% being singletons. The sample taken for sequencing was PBMCs. Source of these receptors: a woman aged 60-70 years with lung cancer. CDR3s include the opening cysteine and the closing phenylalanine or tryptophan. A D gene is named only where the DNA matches it firmly. Not all rows give a size; the values are once, few, many and, for expanded clones, a class.

size	D	J	V	DNA	CDR3
-	-	TRBJ1-2	TRBV9	TGTGCCAGCAGCGTAGCTTGGGGAGACTATGGCTACACCTTC	CASSVAWGDYGYTF
-	TRBD1	TRBJ1-6	TRBV6-6	TGTGCCAGCAGCGCCCGACGGTGGGGACAGGAGATTCGGTCCTATAATTCACCCCTCCACTTT	CASSARRWGQEIRSYNSPLHF
-	TRBD1	TRBJ1-1	TRBV6-5	TGTGCCAGCAGTCGGGACAGGGGGGAGAACACTGAAGCTTTCTTT	CASSRDRGENTEAFF
-	TRBD2	TRBJ2-2	TRBV6-6	TGTGCCAGCAGTTCTAGCGGAGCAAGCACCGGGGAGCTGTTTTTT	CASSSSGASTGELFF
-	-	TRBJ1-2	TRBV6-1	TGTGCCAGCAGTGAAATAGGCAGTAGACCCTATGGCTACACCTTC	CASSEIGSRPYGYTF
-	TRBD2	TRBJ2-7	TRBV11-2	TGTGCCAGCAGCTTAGATCGTCAGGGAGGGGAGCAGTACTTC	CASSLDRQGGEQYF
-	-	TRBJ1-6	TRBV3-1/TRBV3-2	TGTGCCAGCAGCCAGCAGGTCGGGGTGGGAACACCCCTCCACTTT	CASSQQVGVGTPLHF
-	-	TRBJ1-4	TRBV19	TGTGCCAGTAGTATGCCGGGGCGCGCTAATGAAAAACTGTTTTTT	CASSMPGRANEKLFF
-	-	TRBJ2-7	TRBV2	TGTGCCAGCAGTGAGTTGCACGAGCAGTACTTC	CASSELHEQYF
-	TRBD1	TRBJ2-3	TRBV6-4	TGTGCCAGCAGTGAAGGCGGCGTAGGGACAGGGGTTAGGAATACGCAGTATTTT	CASSEGGVGTGVRNTQYF
-	TRBD1	TRBJ1-5	TRBV18	TGTGCCAGTTCCACAGGGGCCAATCAGCCCCAGCATTTT	CASSTGANQPQHF
-	-	TRBJ1-1	TRBV27	TGTGCCAGCAGTTTGGTTCAGAGGCACACTGAAGCTTTCTTT	CASSLVQRHTEAFF
-	-	TRBJ1-4	TRBV6-6	TGTGCCAGCAGCTCCGACCCGGCAACTAATGAAAAACTGTTTTTT	CASSSDPATNEKLFF
-	-	TRBJ1-1	TRBV20-1	TGCAGTGCTAGCGAGGAGGGAGCTTTCTTT	CSASEEGAFF
-	TRBD2	TRBJ2-1	TRBV5-6	TGTGCCAGCAGTCAGACTAGCGGGAGTTTCAATGAGCAGTTCTTC	CASSQTSGSFNEQFF
-	TRBD2	TRBJ2-3	TRBV10-3	TGTGCCATCAGTCGGGAGGGATCAGATACGCAGTATTTT	CAISREGSDTQYF
-	-	TRBJ1-1	TRBV5-1	TGCGCCAGCAGCGAGCTAGTCACCAACACTGAAGCTTTCTTT	CASSELVTNTEAFF
-	-	TRBJ1-2	TRBV12-5	TGTGCTAGTGGTTTGCAGGATGGCTACACCTTC	CASGLQDGYTF
-	-	TRBJ1-6	TRBV9	TGTGCCAGCAGCGTAGAAGTGTCAGGGCCTGCCGGTGGTTCACCCCTCCACTTT	CASSVEVSGPAGGSPLHF
-	TRBD1	TRBJ2-5	TRBV7-2	TGTGCCAGCAGCTTGTCCAGGGGGCAGGAGACCCAGTACTTC	CASSLSRGQETQYF
once	-	TRBJ2-5	TRBV25-1	TGTGCCAGCAGTGAAATCCAAGAGACCCAGTACTTC	CASSEIQETQYF
-	TRBD1	TRBJ1-5	TRBV6-5	TGTGCCAGCAACCCCCGAGGGGGCAGTCAGCCCCAGCATTTT	CASNPRGGSQPQHF
-	-	TRBJ1-1	TRBV9	TGTGCCAGCAGCCTGGGTAGGGCGGGAACTGAAGCTTTCTTT	CASSLGRAGTEAFF
-	-	TRBJ1-1	TRBV7-2	TGTGCCAGCAGCTTTGGGACAACCCTCCAGAACACTGAAGCTTTCTTT	CASSFGTTLQNTEAFF
-	-	TRBJ2-2	TRBV15	TGTGGGACCTCGGGGACCGACACCGGGGAGCTGTTTTTT	CGTSGTDTGELFF
few	-	TRBJ2-2	TRBV6-2/TRBV6-3	TGTGCCAGCAGTAGAGTCAACACCGGGGAGCTGTTTTTT	CASSRVNTGELFF
-	-	TRBJ1-1	TRBV27	TGTGCCAGCAGTTTATCAAGCTCTCCAGGAAGAAACACTGAAGCTTTCTTT	CASSLSSSPGRNTEAFF
-	-	TRBJ2-2	TRBV24-1	TGTGCCACCAGGCCGCGAGGAGATGACACCGGGGAGCTGTTTTTT	CATRPRGDDTGELFF
-	-	TRBJ2-7	TRBV28	TGTGCCACCGGAGGATGGGCGGGGGAGCAGTACTTC	CATGGWAGEQYF
-	TRBD1	TRBJ2-3	TRBV7-3	TGTGCCAGCAGCTTAACGGGGACAGGGGATACGCAGTATTTT	CASSLTGTGDTQYF
-	-	TRBJ1-1	TRBV19	TGTGCCAGTAGTCACGGGCCTAACACTGAAGCTTTCTTT	CASSHGPNTEAFF
-	TRBD2	TRBJ2-1	TRBV19	TGTGCCAGTAGTATAGAGACTAGCGGGAGGCATGAGCAGTTCTTC	CASSIETSGRHEQFF
-	TRBD1	TRBJ1-1	TRBV14	TGTGCCAGCAGCCAAGAAGACAGGGACACTGAAGCTTTCTTT	CASSQEDRDTEAFF
-	-	TRBJ1-2	TRBV6-5	TGTGCCAGCATCGACCGCACTAACTATGGCTACACCTTC	CASIDRTNYGYTF
-	TRBD1	TRBJ2-2	TRBV19	TGTGCCAGTAGTATCGGGACAGGGGGATTAGGGGAGCTGTTTTTT	CASSIGTGGLGELFF
-	-	TRBJ1-2	TRBV28	TGTGCCAGCAGTCCCAACGACAGAAGCTACACCTTC	CASSPNDRSYTF
-	TRBD1	TRBJ1-1	TRBV7-6	TGTGCCAGCAGCTCTCCGGGACAGGAAGCTTTCTTT	CASSSPGQEAFF
-	TRBD1	TRBJ1-1	TRBV11-2	TGTGCCAGCAGCTTAGTAGTGGGGACAGGGTGGACTGAAGCTTTCTTT	CASSLVVGTGWTEAFF
-	TRBD2	TRBJ2-6	TRBV19	TGTGCCAGTAGTGTTTTAGCGGGAGCCTCCGGGGCCAACGTCCTGACTTTC	CASSVLAGASGANVLTF
-	TRBD1	TRBJ1-2	TRBV11-2	TGTGCCAGCACCGAACAGGGGGCCTATGGCTACACCTTC	CASTEQGAYGYTF
-	-	TRBJ2-2	TRBV7-6	TGTGCCAGCAGCCCATGGACGGGTCTCACCGGGGAGCTGTTTTTT	CASSPWTGLTGELFF
once	-	TRBJ1-1	TRBV7-2	TGTGCCAGCAGCTTACAGTCGATTCAGTCCACTGAAGCTTTCTTT	CASSLQSIQSTEAFF
medium-sized	-	TRBJ2-7	TRBV7-9	TGTGCCAGCAGCTCTAGCCGGGACTGGGCCTCCGAGCAGTACTTC	CASSSSRDWASEQYF
-	TRBD1	TRBJ1-5	TRBV24-1	TGTGCCACCAGTGATGACAGGGTTGGGGGCAATCAGCCCCAGCATTTT	CATSDDRVGGNQPQHF
-	TRBD1	TRBJ2-5	TRBV5-5	TGTGCCAGCAGCTTGGCCGGGACAGAAGAGACCCAGTACTTC	CASSLAGTEETQYF
-	-	TRBJ1-1	TRBV5-1	TGCGCCAGCAGCCCGCGCCAGCGCGCCGGGGGCACTGAAGCTTTCTTT	CASSPRQRAGGTEAFF
few	TRBD1	TRBJ1-6	TRBV19	TGTGCCAGTAGTCCCAGTGGCAGGGGGGTGCCGGATAATTCACCCCTCCACTTT	CASSPSGRGVPDNSPLHF
-	-	TRBJ1-5	TRBV15	TGTGCCACCAGCAGAGAAACCCTTAGAGATCAGCCCCAGCATTTT	CATSRETLRDQPQHF
few	-	TRBJ1-2	TRBV27	TGTGCCAGCAGTTTACTTCCCCCTGCAGGGGACTATGGCTACACCTTC	CASSLLPPAGDYGYTF
-	-	TRBJ1-1	TRBV10-3	TGTGCCATCAAGGGCCCACCGCACGCCCCTGAAGCTTTCTTT	CAIKGPPHAPEAFF
-	-	TRBJ1-1	TRBV28	TGTGCCAGCAGTTTATGGGAAGGGGAGAACACTGAAGCTTTCTTT	CASSLWEGENTEAFF
once	-	TRBJ1-2	TRBV6-4	TGTGCCAGCAGCCCTGACGGGACGGCGCCCAACTATGGCTACACCTTC	CASSPDGTAPNYGYTF
-	TRBD1	TRBJ2-5	TRBV30	TGTGCCTTGGACAGGAGCCAAGAGACCCAGTACTTC	CALDRSQETQYF
-	-	TRBJ1-1	TRBV7-2	TGTGCCAGCAGCTTAGGGCCCACCGAAGGTGAAGCTTTCTTT	CASSLGPTEGEAFF
-	-	TRBJ2-3	TRBV5-1	TGCGCCAGCAGAGGTTCAAGGACCACAGATACGCAGTATTTT	CASRGSRTTDTQYF
-	-	TRBJ2-3	TRBV7-2	TGTGCCAGCAGCTTAGCTCCGGGAGATACGCAGTATTTT	CASSLAPGDTQYF